This T cell receptor beta chain was identified during a study of shared clonotypes between healthy human individuals. Clones were sequenced by immunoSEQ multiplex PCR, and TCRdb holds only the in-frame ones, with some missing. Here the sample spans around 1.6 million clones, 98% being singletons. The CDR3 sequence is 14 residues long. V was clipped by 2 bases and J by 5 bases, with 11 bases between them. CDR1 and CDR2 from the germline V gene are SGHRS and YFSETQ. Points on this clone: Within the sample, other DNA sequences also encode this same CDR3.

The J gene is TRBJ2-1, the V gene TRBV5-1; tentative D call: TRBD2 (6 bases). The sequence was obtained from a man aged 25 to 40 in good health. The sequenced sample consisted of naive CD4+ T cells sorted from blood. Regarding subset: CD45RA+ positively selected. The CDR3 DNA sequence: TGCGCCAGCAGCTTCTCCGGGAGTAACAATGAGCAGTTCTTC. This codes for CASSFSGSNNEQFF. Using reference TRBV5-1 and TRBJ2-1 for the parts outside the CDR3, the full variable domain is KAGVTQTPRYLIKTRGQQVTLSCSPISGHRSVSWYQQTPGQGLQFLFEYFSETQRNKGNFPGRFSGRQFSNSRSEMNVSTLELGDSALYLCASSFSGSNNEQFFGPGTRLTVL.